This T cell receptor (beta chain) came from a study of T cell responses to AZD1222 COVID-19 vaccine. A single count supports this clone. Its antigen remains unidentified. Trimming cost V 7 bases and J 4 bases; bases outside gene matches: 6. The CDR3 is 14 amino acids. Per the germline V gene, CDR1 is MNHEY and CDR2 is SVGAGI. Repertoires were generated with immunoSEQ multiplex PCR, while TCRdb's copy carries only in-frame clones and drops some. Counted here are some 100,000 clones, 70% to 90% occurring once; the ten biggest clones make up roughly a sixth. Overall study findings and caveats: Donors, mostly white British, included more females; clonal diversity was possibly underestimated. Repertoire sampling happened only post peak T cell response.

The chain joins TRBV6-5 to TRBJ2-2, with 7 bases that match TRBD1. The TCR originated in an adult who received the AZD1222 COVID-19 vaccine. The sequences come from peripheral blood, collected 28 days after the second AZD1222 dose. The CDR3 reads CASTTDRRTGELFF. The CDR3 DNA follows: TGTGCCAGCACCACGGACAGGCGCACCGGGGAGCTGTTTTTT.